Listed below are T cell receptor beta chains from one sample, sequenced in a study of CD8 T cells in Susac syndrome. TCRdb reprocessed the immunoSEQ multiplex PCR reads with MiXCR, giving one entry per CDR3 protein. The repertoire holds approximately 150,000 distinct CDR3 sequences, with about 94% as singletons. Material for sequencing was CD4+ T cells from PBMCs. The receptors derive from a human donor in good health. Each CDR3 is given without its conserved first and last residue.

J gene | V gene | CDR3 protein
TRBJ2-5 | TRBV5-6 | ASSYIAGGRETQY
TRBJ2-7 | TRBV12-3/TRBV12-4 | ASSWEQYEQY
TRBJ2-5 | TRBV10-3 | AISEEQETQY
TRBJ2-7 | TRBV5-6 | ASSLVGSNYEQY
TRBJ2-1 | TRBV4-2 | ASSQEGAGTYNEQF
TRBJ1-1 | TRBV5-1 | ASSLSKNTEAF
TRBJ1-2 | TRBV7-2 | ASSLTPTGLYGYT
TRBJ2-1 | TRBV5-1 | ASSLGSVGYNEQF
TRBJ1-1 | TRBV12-3/TRBV12-4 | ASTYSRAEAF
TRBJ2-5 | TRBV27 | ASSPQTGSSSQY
TRBJ2-2 | TRBV6-5 | ASSQQGVGTGELF